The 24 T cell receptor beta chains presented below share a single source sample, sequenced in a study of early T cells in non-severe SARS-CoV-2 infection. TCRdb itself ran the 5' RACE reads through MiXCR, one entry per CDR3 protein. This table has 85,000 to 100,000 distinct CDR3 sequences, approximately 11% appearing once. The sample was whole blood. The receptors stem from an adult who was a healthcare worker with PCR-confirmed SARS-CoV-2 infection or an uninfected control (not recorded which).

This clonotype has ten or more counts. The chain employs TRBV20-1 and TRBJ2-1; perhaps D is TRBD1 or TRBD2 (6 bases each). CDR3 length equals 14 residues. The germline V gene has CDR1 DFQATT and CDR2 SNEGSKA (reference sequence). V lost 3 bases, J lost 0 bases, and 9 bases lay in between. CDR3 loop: CSASGGPSYNEQFF. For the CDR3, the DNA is TGCAGTGCTAGCGGGGGCCCCTCCTACAATGAGCAGTTCTTC.

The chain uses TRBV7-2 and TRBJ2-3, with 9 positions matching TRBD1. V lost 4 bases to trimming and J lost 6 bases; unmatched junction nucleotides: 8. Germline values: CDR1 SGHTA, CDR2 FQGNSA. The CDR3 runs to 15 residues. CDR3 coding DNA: TGTGCCAGCAGCTCCCGGGACAGGGAAGCCGATACGCAGTATTTT. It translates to CASSSRDREADTQYF. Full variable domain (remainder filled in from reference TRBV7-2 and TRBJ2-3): GAGVSQSPSNKVTEKGKDVELRCDPISGHTALYWYRQSLGQGLEFLIYFQGNSAPDKSGLPSDRFSAERTGGSVSTLTIQRTQQEDSAVYLCASSSRDREADTQYFGPGTRLTVL.

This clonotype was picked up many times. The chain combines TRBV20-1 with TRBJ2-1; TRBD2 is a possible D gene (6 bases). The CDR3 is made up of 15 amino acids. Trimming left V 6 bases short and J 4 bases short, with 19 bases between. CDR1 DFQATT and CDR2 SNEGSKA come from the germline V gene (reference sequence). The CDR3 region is CSAAGLRGGYNEQFF. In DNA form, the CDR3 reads TGCAGTGCCGCGGGACTTCGAGGAGGATACAATGAGCAGTTCTTC.

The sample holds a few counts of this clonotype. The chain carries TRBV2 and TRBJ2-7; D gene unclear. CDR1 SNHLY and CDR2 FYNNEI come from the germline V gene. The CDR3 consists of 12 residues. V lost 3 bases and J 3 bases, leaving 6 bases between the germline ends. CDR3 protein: CASSDEIYEQYF. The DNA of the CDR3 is TGTGCCAGCAGTGATGAGATCTACGAGCAGTACTTC.

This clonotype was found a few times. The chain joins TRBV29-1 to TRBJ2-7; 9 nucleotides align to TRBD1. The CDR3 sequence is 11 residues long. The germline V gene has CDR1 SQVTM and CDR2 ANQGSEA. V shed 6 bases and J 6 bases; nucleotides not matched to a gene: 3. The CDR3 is CSVGQGIEQYF. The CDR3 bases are TGCAGCGTGGGACAGGGTATCGAGCAGTACTTC.

The CDR3 nucleotides read TGTGCCAGCAGCTTTTCCAGCGGACTAGCCAAAAACATTCAGTACTTC. Translation gives CASSFSSGLAKNIQYF. The chain has TRBV7-3 and TRBJ2-4; TRBD2 might be the D (5 bases). This CDR3 is built from 16 residues. Germline loops: CDR1 SGHTA, CDR2 FQGTGA. V was clipped by 3 bases and J by 0 bases, with 12 bases between them.

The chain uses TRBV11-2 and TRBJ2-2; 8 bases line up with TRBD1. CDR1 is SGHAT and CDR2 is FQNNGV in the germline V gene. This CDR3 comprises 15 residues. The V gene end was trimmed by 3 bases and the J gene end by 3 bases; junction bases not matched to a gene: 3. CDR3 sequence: CASSFQGADTGELFF. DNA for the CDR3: TGTGCCAGCAGCTTTCAGGGGGCTGACACCGGGGAGCTGTTTTTT. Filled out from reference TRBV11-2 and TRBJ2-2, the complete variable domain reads EAGVAQSPRYKIIEKRQSVAFWCNPISGHATLYWYQQILGQGPKLLIQFQNNGVVDDSQLPKDRFSAERLKGVDSTLKIQPAKLEDSAVYLCASSFQGADTGELFFGEGSRLTVL.

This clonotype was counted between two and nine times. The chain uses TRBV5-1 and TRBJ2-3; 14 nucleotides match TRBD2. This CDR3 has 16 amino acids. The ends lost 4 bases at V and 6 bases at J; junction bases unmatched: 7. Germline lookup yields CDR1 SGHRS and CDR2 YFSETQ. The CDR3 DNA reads TGCGCCAGCAGCCGGGGACTAGCGGGAGAATTGGATACGCAGTATTTT. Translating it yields CASSRGLAGELDTQYF.

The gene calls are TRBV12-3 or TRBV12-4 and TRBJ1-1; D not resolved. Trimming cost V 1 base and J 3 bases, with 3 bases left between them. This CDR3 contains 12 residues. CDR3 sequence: CASSLEDTEAFF. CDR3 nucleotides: TGTGCCAGCAGTTTAGAGGACACTGAAGCTTTCTTT.

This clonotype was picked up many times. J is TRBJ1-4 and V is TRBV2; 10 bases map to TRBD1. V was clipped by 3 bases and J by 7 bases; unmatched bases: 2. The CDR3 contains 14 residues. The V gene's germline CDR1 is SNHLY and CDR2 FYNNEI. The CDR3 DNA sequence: TGTGCCAGCAGTGAGACAGGGGGCATTGAAAAACTGTTTTTT. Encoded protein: CASSETGGIEKLFF.

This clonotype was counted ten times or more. The CDR3 sequence is CASSHPREPGNTIYF. The CDR3 DNA reads as TGTGCCAGCAGCCACCCACGGGAACCTGGAAACACCATATATTTT. J is TRBJ1-3 and V is TRBV3-1; D unresolved. The V end was cut by 3 bases, the J end by 2 bases, with 11 bases between. This CDR3 contains 15 residues. The germline gives CDR1 LGHDT, CDR2 YNNKEL (reference sequence).

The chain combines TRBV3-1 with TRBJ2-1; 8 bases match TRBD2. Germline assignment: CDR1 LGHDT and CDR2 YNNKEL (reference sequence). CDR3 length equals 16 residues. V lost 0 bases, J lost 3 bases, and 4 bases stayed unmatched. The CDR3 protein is CASSQEKRGIYNEQFF. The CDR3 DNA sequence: TGTGCCAGCAGCCAAGAGAAGCGGGGGATCTACAATGAGCAGTTCTTC.

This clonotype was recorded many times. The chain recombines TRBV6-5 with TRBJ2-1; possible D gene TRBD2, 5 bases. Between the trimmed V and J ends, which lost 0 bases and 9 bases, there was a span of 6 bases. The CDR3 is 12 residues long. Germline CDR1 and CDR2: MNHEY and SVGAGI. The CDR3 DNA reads TGTGCCAGCAGTTACTCCCGGGGTGAGCAGTTCTTC. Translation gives CASSYSRGEQFF.

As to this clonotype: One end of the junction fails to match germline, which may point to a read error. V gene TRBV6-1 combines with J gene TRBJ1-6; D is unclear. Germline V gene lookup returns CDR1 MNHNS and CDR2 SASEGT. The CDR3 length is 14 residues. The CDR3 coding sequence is TGTGCCAGCAGGGTGAGCTCCTATAATTCACCCCTCCATTTT. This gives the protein CASRVSSYNSPLHF.

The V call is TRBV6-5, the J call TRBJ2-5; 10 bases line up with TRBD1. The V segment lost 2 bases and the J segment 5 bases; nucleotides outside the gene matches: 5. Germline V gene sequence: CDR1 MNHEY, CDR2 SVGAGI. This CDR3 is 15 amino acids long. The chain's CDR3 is CASSYRQGARETQYF. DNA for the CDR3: TGTGCCAGCAGTTACAGACAGGGGGCGCGTGAGACCCAGTACTTC.

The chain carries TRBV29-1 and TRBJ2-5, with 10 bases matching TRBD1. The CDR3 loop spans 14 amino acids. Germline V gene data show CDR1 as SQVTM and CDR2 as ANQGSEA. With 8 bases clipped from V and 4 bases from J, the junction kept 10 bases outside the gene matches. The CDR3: CSSVMTGGAETQYF. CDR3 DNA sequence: TGCAGCTCAGTTATGACAGGGGGCGCAGAGACCCAGTACTTC.

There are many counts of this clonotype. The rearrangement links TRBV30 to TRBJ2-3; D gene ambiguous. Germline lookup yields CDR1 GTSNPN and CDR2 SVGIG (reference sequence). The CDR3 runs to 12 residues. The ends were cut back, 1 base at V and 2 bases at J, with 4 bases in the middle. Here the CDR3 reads CAWSGITDTQYF. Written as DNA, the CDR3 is TGTGCCTGGAGTGGGATCACAGATACGCAGTATTTT.

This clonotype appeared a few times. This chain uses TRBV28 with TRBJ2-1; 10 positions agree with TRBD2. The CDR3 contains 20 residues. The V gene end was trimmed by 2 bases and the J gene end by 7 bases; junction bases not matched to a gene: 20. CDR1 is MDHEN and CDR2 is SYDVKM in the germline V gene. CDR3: CASSLGLGLAGVPPRNEQFF. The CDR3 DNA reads TGTGCCAGCAGTTTAGGGCTGGGGCTAGCGGGAGTACCCCCTCGAAATGAGCAGTTCTTC. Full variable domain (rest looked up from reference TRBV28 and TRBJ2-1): DVKVTQSSRYLVKRTGEKVFLECVQDMDHENMFWYRQDPGLGLRLIYFSYDVKMKEKGDIPEGYSVSREKKERFSLILESASTNQTSMYLCASSLGLGLAGVPPRNEQFFGPGTRLTVL.

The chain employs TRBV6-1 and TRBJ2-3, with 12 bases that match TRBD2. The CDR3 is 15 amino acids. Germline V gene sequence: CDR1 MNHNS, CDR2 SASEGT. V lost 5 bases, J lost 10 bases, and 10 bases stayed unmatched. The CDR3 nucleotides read TGTGCCAGCAGTAAGCGGGGACTAGCGGGTGTAGCGCAGTATTTT. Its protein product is CASSKRGLAGVAQYF.

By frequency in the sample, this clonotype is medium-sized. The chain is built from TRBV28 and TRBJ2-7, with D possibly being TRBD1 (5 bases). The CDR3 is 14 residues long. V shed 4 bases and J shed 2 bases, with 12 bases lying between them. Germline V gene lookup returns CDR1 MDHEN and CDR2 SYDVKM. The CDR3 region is CASSSLGPPYEQYF. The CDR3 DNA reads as TGTGCCAGCAGTTCATTGGGGCCGCCCTACGAGCAGTACTTC.

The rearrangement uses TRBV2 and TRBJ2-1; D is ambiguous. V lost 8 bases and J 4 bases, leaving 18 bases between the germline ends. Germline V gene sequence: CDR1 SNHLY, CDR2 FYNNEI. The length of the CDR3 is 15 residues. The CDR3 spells CASPSVLIDYNEQFF. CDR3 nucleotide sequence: TGTGCCAGCCCGAGCGTGCTCATTGATTACAATGAGCAGTTCTTC. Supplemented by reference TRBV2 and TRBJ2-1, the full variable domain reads EPEVTQTPSHQVTQMGQEVILRCVPISNHLYFYWYRQILGQKVEFLVSFYNNEISEKSEIFDDQFSVERPDGSNFTLKIRSTKLEDSAMYFCASPSVLIDYNEQFFGPGTRLTVL.

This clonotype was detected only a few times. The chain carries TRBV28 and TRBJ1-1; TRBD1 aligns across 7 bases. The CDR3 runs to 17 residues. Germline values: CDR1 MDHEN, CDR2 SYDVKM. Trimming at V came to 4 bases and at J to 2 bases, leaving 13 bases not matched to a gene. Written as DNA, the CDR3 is TGTGCCAGCAGTTCCCTTCGTTGGACAGGCGGAAACACTGAAGCTTTCTTT. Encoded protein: CASSSLRWTGGNTEAFF.

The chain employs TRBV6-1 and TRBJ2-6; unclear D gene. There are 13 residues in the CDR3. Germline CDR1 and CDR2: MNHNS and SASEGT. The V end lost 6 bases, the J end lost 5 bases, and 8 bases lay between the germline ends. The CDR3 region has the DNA TGTGCCAGCAGCCCCACCAGGGCCAACGTCCTGACTTTC. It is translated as CASSPTRANVLTF.

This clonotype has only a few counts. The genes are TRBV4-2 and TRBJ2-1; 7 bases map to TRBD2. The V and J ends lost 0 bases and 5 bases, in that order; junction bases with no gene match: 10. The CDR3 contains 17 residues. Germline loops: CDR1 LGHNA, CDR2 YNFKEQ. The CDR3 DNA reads TGTGCCAGCAGCCAAGATATTTTCCTAGCGGTAAACAATGAGCAGTTCTTC. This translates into CASSQDIFLAVNNEQFF.